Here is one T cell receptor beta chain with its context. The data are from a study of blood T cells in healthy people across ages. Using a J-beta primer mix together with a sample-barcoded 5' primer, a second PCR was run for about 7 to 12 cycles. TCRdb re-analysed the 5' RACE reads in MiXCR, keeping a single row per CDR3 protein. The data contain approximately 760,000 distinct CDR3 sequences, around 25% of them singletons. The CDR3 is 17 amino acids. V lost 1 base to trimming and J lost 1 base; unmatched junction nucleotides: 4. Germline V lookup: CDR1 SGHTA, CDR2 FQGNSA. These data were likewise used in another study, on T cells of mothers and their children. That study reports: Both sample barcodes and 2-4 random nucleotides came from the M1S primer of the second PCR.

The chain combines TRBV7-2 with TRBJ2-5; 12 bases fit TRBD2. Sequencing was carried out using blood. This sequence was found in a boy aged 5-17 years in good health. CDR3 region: CASSLGILAGGQETQYF. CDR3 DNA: TGTGCCAGCAGCTTAGGTATACTAGCGGGAGGCCAAGAGACCCAGTACTTC.